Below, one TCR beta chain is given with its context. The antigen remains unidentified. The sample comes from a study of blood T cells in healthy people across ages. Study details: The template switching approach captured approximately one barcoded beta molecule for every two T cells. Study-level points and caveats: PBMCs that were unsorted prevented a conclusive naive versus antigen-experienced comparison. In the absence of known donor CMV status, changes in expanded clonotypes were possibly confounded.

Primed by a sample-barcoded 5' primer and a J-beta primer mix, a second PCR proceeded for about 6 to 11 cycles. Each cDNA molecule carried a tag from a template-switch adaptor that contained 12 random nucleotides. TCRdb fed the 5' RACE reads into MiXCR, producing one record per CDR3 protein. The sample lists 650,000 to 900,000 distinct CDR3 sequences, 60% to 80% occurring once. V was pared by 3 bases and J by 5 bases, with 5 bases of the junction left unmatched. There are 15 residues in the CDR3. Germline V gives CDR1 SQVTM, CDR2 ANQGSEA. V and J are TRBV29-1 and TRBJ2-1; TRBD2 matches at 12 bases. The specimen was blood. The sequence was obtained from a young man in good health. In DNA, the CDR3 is TGCAGCGTTGAGGCCAGACTAGCGGGGGACAATGAGCAGTTCTTC. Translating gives CSVEARLAGDNEQFF.